This T cell receptor beta chain was captured in a study of regulatory T cells in long-lasting Graves disease. Time point here: persistent/refractory GD, antithyroid drugs over 5 years with positive TRAb. With RNA extracted from PBMCs as input, the TCR library was made. This clonotype was detected many times. To make TCR beta libraries, researchers used iRepertoire HTBI primers and Arm-PCR of CDR3 regions. In the source study's methods: About 62 TRBV and 11 to 15 TRBJ segments were identified across samples. Via MiXCR, TCRdb re-called the multiplex PCR reads, giving one row per CDR3 protein. What appears here as the V and J calls and clone size reflects TCRdb's work, not the paper's. The data contain 400,000 to 500,000 distinct CDR3 sequences, less than 25% of them singletons. The CDR3 has 12 amino acids. Germline V CDR1 and CDR2: GTSNPN, SVGIG (reference sequence). V was clipped by 8 bases and J by 3 bases, with 11 bases between them.

The J gene is TRBJ1-5, the V gene TRBV30; tentative D call: TRBD1 (6 bases). The sample consisted of peripheral blood mononuclear cells (PBMCs), taken when the disease was refractory, from a patient treated with antithyroid drugs. This TCR came from a female donor with Graves disease. The CDR3 protein is CALGQNNQPQHF. For the CDR3, the DNA is TGTGCCCTCGGACAGAACAATCAGCCCCAGCATTTT.